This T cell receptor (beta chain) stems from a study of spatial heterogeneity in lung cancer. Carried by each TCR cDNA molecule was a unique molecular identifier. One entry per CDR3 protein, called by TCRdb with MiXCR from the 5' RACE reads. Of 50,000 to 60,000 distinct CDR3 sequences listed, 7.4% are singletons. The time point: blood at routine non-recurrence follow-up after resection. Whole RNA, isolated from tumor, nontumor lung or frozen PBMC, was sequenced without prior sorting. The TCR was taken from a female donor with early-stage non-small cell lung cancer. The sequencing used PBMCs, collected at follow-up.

The CDR3 sequence: CATSSFQGGKNIQYF. The CDR3 bases are TGTGCCACCAGCAGCTTCCAGGGTGGCAAAAACATTCAGTACTTC. This rearrangement joins TRBV15 to TRBJ2-4; perhaps TRBD1 as D (5 bases). The CDR3 spans 15 residues. Trimming pared 3 bases from V and 3 bases from J, leaving 12 bases between. From germline, CDR1 is LNHNV and CDR2 YYDKDF (reference sequence).